What follows are 5 T cell receptor beta chains derived from one specimen sequenced in a study of T cells in Graves' hyperthyroidism and ophthalmopathy. The CDR3 regions of TCR beta were amplified from RNA transcripts. The HTBI primer set was used in a first-round RT-PCR of the TCR CDR3. TCRdb reprocessed the multiplex PCR reads via MiXCR and lists one record per CDR3 protein. The data contain under 350,000 distinct CDR3 sequences, around 25% of them singletons. The sample was blood. The receptors were gathered from a man aged 35-49 years with Graves' hyperthyroidism that later progressed to Graves' ophthalmopathy.

This clonotype was seen repeatedly, ten times or more. This CDR3 fails to terminate in the conserved phenylalanine or tryptophan, so it likely reflects a read error. The chain couples TRBV6-5 to TRBJ2-7; D is uncertain. CDR1 is MNHEY and CDR2 is SVGAGI in the germline V gene. Deletions cut 0 bases from V and 3 bases from J, with 6 bases between. This CDR3 has 13 residues. The CDR3 loop is CASSYSRFYEQYL. CDR3 nucleotide sequence: TGTGCCAGCAGTTACTCGAGGTTCTACGAGCAGTACCTC.

This clonotype was observed many times. This chain connects TRBV2 to TRBJ2-7, with 9 nucleotides matching TRBD1. The CDR3 loop spans 13 amino acids. In germline, CDR1 is SNHLY, CDR2 FYNNEI. V dropped 11 bases and J dropped 0; count of bases not matched to a gene: 5. CDR3 residues: CAGGTGSSYEQYF. In DNA, the CDR3 is TGTGCCGGAGGGACAGGGAGCTCCTACGAGCAGTACTTC.

The sample holds many counts of this clonotype. This rearrangement joins TRBV30 to TRBJ1-1, with a weak D call TRBD1 (5 bases). V gave up 3 bases and J gave up 10 bases, with 18 bases separating them. CDR1 is GTSNPN and CDR2 is SVGIG in the germline V gene (reference sequence). The CDR3 covers 13 residues. The CDR3, as DNA: TGTGCCTGGAGCGGGACGAGGAGGCTGGGAGCTTTCTTT. Its protein is CAWSGTRRLGAFF.

This clonotype was recorded many times. The gene calls are TRBV11-2 and TRBJ1-1, with D possibly matching TRBD1 (5 bases). Per germline, CDR1 SGHAT and CDR2 FQNNGV. Trimming took off 5 bases at V and 7 bases at J, with 8 bases between the two ends. The CDR3 is made up of 11 amino acids. The CDR3 nucleotides are TGTGCCAGCAGCCCCCAGGGTGAAGCTTTCTTT. It yields the protein CASSPQGEAFF.

This clonotype has at least ten counts. The V call is TRBV15, the J call TRBJ2-7; possible D gene TRBD2, 6 bases. Germline V gene sequence: CDR1 LNHNV, CDR2 YYDKDF (reference sequence). Trimming took 0 bases from V and 2 from J, leaving 17 bases between them. The CDR3 extends over 17 amino acids. CDR3 in amino acids: CATSRDRRGAKPYEQYF. The CDR3 nucleotides are TGTGCCACCAGCAGAGATCGTCGCGGGGCTAAACCCTACGAGCAGTACTTC.